The 3 T cell receptor beta chains listed next were all sequenced from one sample in a study of blood T cell repertoires in COVID-19. Here immunoSEQ multiplex PCR was the method, and the copy in TCRdb shows in-frame clones only, minus some. The repertoire consists of 15,000 to 20,000 clones, with 85% to 95% occurring once and the leading ten covering about 5.8%. The sample comprised peripheral blood. Receptors were obtained from a human donor in a cohort sampled during active COVID-19.

The chain recombines TRBV7-2 with TRBJ1-2; D may be TRBD1 (6 bases). Trimming shortened V by 5 bases and J by 3 bases, and 10 bases separated the two germline ends. The CDR3 has 13 residues. In germline, CDR1 is SGHTA, CDR2 FQGNSA. The CDR3 DNA reads as TGTGCCAGCAGCCGATACAGGGACTATGGCTACACCTTC. This encodes CASSRYRDYGYTF.

The chain is built from TRBV12-5 and TRBJ1-1; maybe TRBD1 (5 bases). Trimming pared 5 bases from V and 8 bases from J, leaving 12 bases between. Germline V gives CDR1 LGHNT, CDR2 FRNRAP. The CDR3 has 12 residues. The CDR3 reads CASGAHDREAFF. CDR3 DNA sequence: TGTGCTAGTGGTGCGCATGACAGAGAAGCTTTCTTT.

The chain links TRBV27 to TRBJ1-1, with 10 bases fitting TRBD1. Germline CDR1 is MNHEY and CDR2 is SMNVEV (reference sequence). The CDR3 loop spans 18 amino acids. Losses at the gene ends were 1 base for V and 0 bases for J; bases not matched to a gene: 8. The CDR3 DNA reads as TGTGCCAGCAGTTTATACTCCCGGACAGGGGGTATGAACACTGAAGCTTTCTTT. It encodes CASSLYSRTGGMNTEAFF.